The present T cell receptor (beta chain) was sequenced within a study of cytotoxic CD8 clonotypes in ibrutinib-treated CLL. The CDR3 is 14 amino acids. CDR1 SGHRS and CDR2 YFSETQ come from the germline V gene. V dropped 3 bases and J dropped 2 bases, with 6 bases sitting between them. Clones were sequenced by immunoSEQ multiplex PCR, and TCRdb holds only the in-frame ones, with some missing. This repertoire shows approximately 150,000 clones, 70% to 80% found once; its top ten account for about 29%. The receptor comes from a human donor with chronic lymphocytic leukemia. This specimen consisted of PBMCs, obtained after 12 months of ibrutinib treatment. J is TRBJ2-6 and V is TRBV5-1, with unresolved D. This CDR3 reads CASSSGTGANVLTF. CDR3 DNA: TGCGCCAGCAGCTCCGGTACTGGGGCCAACGTCCTGACTTTC.